This TCR beta chain was recovered during a study of liver allograft versus peripheral blood T cells. The overall study: Transplanted livers and recipients' peripheral blood had their T cell receptor repertoires compared.

Study conclusions and caveats: According to reports, the T cell receptor repertoires inside liver allografts differed from those in peripheral blood.

With respect to this clonotype: Its specificity is unknown.

Via MiXCR, TCRdb re-called the reads, giving one row per CDR3 protein. The sample carries about 8,400 distinct CDR3 sequences, roughly 18% recorded once. V gave up 0 bases and J gave up 1 base, with 4 bases separating them. Germline V gene lookup returns CDR1 SGHRS and CDR2 YFSETQ. This CDR3 contains 13 residues. This TCR was sampled from a human patient who had a liver transplant. Some T cells may trace back to the graft donor. The J gene is TRBJ1-1, the V gene TRBV5-1; D unresolved. CDR3 DNA: TGCGCCAGCAGCTTGGGAGAGAACACTGAAGCTTTCTTT. Amino acid sequence: CASSLGENTEAFF.